This T cell receptor (beta chain) stems from a study of blood T cell repertoires in COVID-19. As for the study in general: Samples taken during acute and convalescent COVID-19 were collected in the United States, Italy and Spain. Sample material is recorded as cDNA or gDNA derived from T cells, B-cell-depleted T cells, or PBMCs.

In the study's own analysis: Scientists estimated how many nucleated cells there were by amplifying reference gene primers. The repertoire was sequenced with immunoSEQ multiplex PCR; TCRdb's copy has only in-frame clones and lacks some. That table furnishes V, J and clone size, whereas the DNA furnished D and trimming. Of a few hundred thousand clones in the sample, less than 90% were seen once. V was cut by 8 bases and J by 2 bases, with 7 bases left in between. The CDR3 covers 12 residues. Germline CDR1 and CDR2: MNHEY and SVGAGI. This chain uses TRBV6-5 with TRBJ1-5; D gene uncertain. The specimen sequenced was peripheral blood. The sequence derives from a man in his thirties or forties with active or convalescent COVID-19. The CDR3 DNA follows: TGTGCCAGCTATGGAGGCAATCAGCCCCAGCATTTT. This encodes CASYGGNQPQHF.